Below are 20 T cell receptor beta chains sequenced from a single sample in a study of glioma-infiltrating T cells after dendritic cell vaccination (dated by TCRdb to the mid-2010s). The library was obtained by the immunoSEQ multiplex PCR assay. The source is immuneACCESS, and TCRdb retained only in-frame sequences with V and J called. Part of the clones is not carried over; for the studies checked, unresolved V genes explain less than half of this, and the remainder is unexplained. The sample includes about 94,000 clones, with roughly 80% observed a single time. Under 6.5% of the sample comes from the top ten. The time point tag for this specimen amounts to: after dendritic cell vaccination, including at tumor progression/relapse. The source was blood, collected after dendritic cell vaccination. The receptor source for this set is a human donor with glioblastoma.

The chain combines TRBV7-3 with TRBJ2-1, with 10 nucleotides matching TRBD2. The ends lost 5 bases at V and 9 bases at J; junction bases unmatched: 16. Germline-derived CDR1 and CDR2 are SGHTA and FQGTGA. The CDR3 length is 17 residues. CDR3 in DNA: TGTGCCAGCAGCCCCAACCGGGGAGCGGGAGGGGGCACTGAGCAGTTCTTC. This gives the protein CASSPNRGAGGGTEQFF.

As to this clone: The junction and the germline gene differ at one end; a read error may be behind it. This chain joins TRBV20-1 and TRBJ2-3; no clear D. In germline, CDR1 is DFQATT, CDR2 SNEGSKA (reference sequence). This CDR3 is 10 amino acids long. CDR3 in DNA: TGCAGTGCTAGGAGGAATACGCGGTATTTT. This encodes CSARRNTRYF.

This clone was detected only a few times. The chain employs TRBV19 and TRBJ1-1, with D perhaps TRBD1 (6 bases). This CDR3 is built from 13 residues. Germline V gives CDR1 LNHDA, CDR2 SQIVND (reference sequence). Trimming shortened V by 10 bases and J by 4 bases, and 16 bases separated the two germline ends. The CDR3 protein is CAIWNRAATEAFF. The CDR3 DNA follows: TGTGCCATCTGGAACAGGGCGGCCACTGAAGCTTTCTTT. The full variable domain, completed using reference TRBV19 and TRBJ1-1, is DGGITQSPKYLFRKEGQNVTLSCEQNLNHDAMYWYRQDPGQGLRLIYYSQIVNDFQKGDIAEGYSVSREKKESFPLTVTSAQKNPTAFYLCAIWNRAATEAFFGQGTRLTVV.

V and J are TRBV9 and TRBJ2-5, with D possibly being TRBD2 (6 bases). The V gene's germline CDR1 is SGDLS and CDR2 YYNGEE. CDR3 size: 14 residues. V dropped 4 bases and J dropped 5 bases, with 15 bases sitting between them. The CDR3 region has the DNA TGTGCCAGCAGCAGGCAGGGACTGTACGAGACCCAGTACTTC. It is translated as CASSRQGLYETQYF.

The chain couples TRBV6-6 to TRBJ1-2; TRBD1 agrees at 11 bases. The CDR3 is made up of 15 amino acids. Trimming removed 2 bases from V and 4 bases from J; junction bases left unmatched: 3. Germline lookup yields CDR1 MNHNY and CDR2 SVGAGI (reference sequence). The CDR3: CASSYTGQGVYGYTF. The CDR3 DNA reads TGTGCCAGCAGTTACACGGGACAGGGGGTCTATGGCTACACCTTC.

The chain has TRBV9 and TRBJ1-1, with D maybe TRBD1 (5 bases). V shed 2 bases and J shed 0 bases, with 11 bases lying between them. The CDR3 has 15 amino acids. Germline assignment: CDR1 SGDLS and CDR2 YYNGEE. DNA for the CDR3: TGTGCCAGCAGCGTTGCCGAGACAGTGAACACTGAAGCTTTCTTT. This gives the protein CASSVAETVNTEAFF.

This chain links TRBV5-1 with TRBJ1-1; 7 bases agree with TRBD1. J gave up 1 base and V 0 bases, and 0 bases lay outside the gene matches. This CDR3 has 14 amino acids. Germline V gene sequence: CDR1 SGHRS, CDR2 YFSETQ. The CDR3 sequence is CASSLDRGNTEAFF. For the CDR3, the DNA is TGCGCCAGCAGCTTGGACAGGGGGAACACTGAAGCTTTCTTT.

The chain recombines TRBV6-6 with TRBJ2-6; D may be TRBD2 (6 bases). Germline lookup yields CDR1 MNHNY and CDR2 SVGAGI (reference sequence). The CDR3 covers 14 residues. The V end lost 8 bases, the J end lost 3 bases, and 11 bases lay between the germline ends. CDR3 amino acids: CASGGVRGANVLTF. The CDR3 DNA reads as TGTGCCAGCGGAGGGGTGCGTGGGGCCAACGTCCTGACTTTC.

A few counts support this clone. The chain recombines TRBV2 with TRBJ1-1; D is uncertain. CDR3 length: 14 residues. Germline loops: CDR1 SNHLY, CDR2 FYNNEI. V lost 10 bases and J lost 4, with 19 bases in between. As DNA, the CDR3 is TGTGCCATCCCCTCCCCGGGGAGGCGCACTGAAGCTTTCTTT. Amino acid sequence: CAIPSPGRRTEAFF.

The chain links TRBV11-2 to TRBJ2-7, with D unclear. The V gene's germline CDR1 is SGHAT and CDR2 FQNNGV. This CDR3 spans 17 amino acids. Trimming removed 1 base from V and 0 bases from J, with 16 bases in between. The CDR3: CASSLVAAGLFSYEQYF. The CDR3 nucleotides are TGTGCCAGCAGCTTAGTGGCCGCTGGCCTTTTCTCCTACGAGCAGTACTTC.

V and J are TRBV28 and TRBJ2-2, with 7 bases identical to TRBD2. The germline CDR1 and CDR2 sequences are MDHEN and SYDVKM. This CDR3 contains 17 residues. CDR3 nucleotides: TGTGCTTCCCTAAGGCGGGAGAAAATACCCCAGGGCGGGGAGCTGTTTTTT. This gives the protein CASLRREKIPQGGELFF.

This sequence joins TRBV18 and TRBJ2-5, with unresolved D. Trimming pared 2 bases from V and 4 bases from J, leaving 8 bases between. Germline CDR1 reads KGHSH; CDR2 reads LQKENI. There are 13 residues in the CDR3. The CDR3 sequence: CASSPYSPETQYF. The CDR3, as DNA: TGTGCCAGCTCACCATACAGCCCAGAGACCCAGTACTTC.

This clone was found once. V gene TRBV2 combines with J gene TRBJ1-5; D is undetermined. This CDR3 spans 14 amino acids. The germline CDR1 and CDR2 sequences are SNHLY and FYNNEI. Trimming left V 6 bases short and J 0 bases short, with 9 bases between. The CDR3 coding sequence is TGTGCCAGCAGCTCCACTGGTAGCAATCAGCCCCAGCATTTT. Protein sequence: CASSSTGSNQPQHF.

The rearrangement uses TRBV5-4 and TRBJ1-1; D remains ambiguous. Looked up from germline, CDR1 is SGHNT and CDR2 is YYREEE (reference sequence). Deletions cut 1 base from V and 0 bases from J, with 10 bases between. The CDR3 extends over 15 amino acids. CDR3 DNA sequence: TGTGCCAGCAGCTTGAGAGGCCACATGAACACTGAAGCTTTCTTT. It translates to CASSLRGHMNTEAFF.

The CDR3 loop is CASSQDRTGSGEQFF. CDR3 nucleotides: TGCGCCAGCAGCCAAGATAGGACAGGGTCGGGTGAGCAGTTCTTC. The V gene is TRBV4-1, the J gene TRBJ2-1, with 8 bases lining up with TRBD1. The germline V gene encodes CDR1 MGHRA and CDR2 YSYEKL. The V segment lost 0 bases and the J segment 9 bases; nucleotides outside the gene matches: 7. The CDR3 covers 15 residues.

The chain recombines TRBV5-4 with TRBJ2-7; 10 positions agree with TRBD2. J was trimmed by 1 base and V by 3 bases; bases with no gene match: 1. Germline CDR1 reads SGHNT; CDR2 reads YYREEE (reference sequence). The CDR3 covers 14 residues. This CDR3 reads CASSSSGRSYEQYF. For the CDR3, the DNA is TGTGCCAGCAGCTCTAGCGGGAGATCCTACGAGCAGTACTTC.

This chain joins TRBV28 and TRBJ1-5, with D unclear. V was trimmed by 5 bases and J by 0 bases, leaving 17 bases between them. Germline V gene sequence: CDR1 MDHEN, CDR2 SYDVKM. The CDR3 is 17 amino acids. The CDR3 here is CASSADRLGYSNQPQHF. The CDR3 DNA follows: TGTGCCAGCAGTGCGGATAGGCTTGGGTATAGCAATCAGCCCCAGCATTTT.

DNA of the CDR3: TGTGCCAGCAGTGGGTCGAGCTCCTATAATTCACCCCTCCACTTT. Translation: CASSGSSSYNSPLHF. This chain uses TRBV6-1 with TRBJ1-6; D not certain. Germline-derived CDR1 and CDR2 are MNHNS and SASEGT. The CDR3 runs to 15 residues. The V end was cut by 4 bases, the J end by 0 bases, with 7 bases between.

The chain joins TRBV2 to TRBJ2-1, with 8 bases that match TRBD1. The CDR3 covers 14 residues. The V gene's germline CDR1 is SNHLY and CDR2 FYNNEI. J lost 9 bases, V lost 5 bases, and 9 bases had no gene match. The CDR3 bases are TGTGCCAGCAGTTCCCGGACAGGGCAAGGTGAGCAGTTCTTC. As protein: CASSSRTGQGEQFF.

CDR3 region: CASSYGREGGQPQHF. DNA for the CDR3: TGTGCCAGCAGTTACGGCAGGGAAGGGGGTCAGCCCCAGCATTTT. The chain recombines TRBV6-6 with TRBJ1-5; D may be TRBD1 (6 bases). CDR1 and CDR2 from the germline V gene are MNHNY and SVGAGI (reference sequence). V lost 2 bases and J lost 6, with 14 bases in between. This CDR3 region has 15 residues.